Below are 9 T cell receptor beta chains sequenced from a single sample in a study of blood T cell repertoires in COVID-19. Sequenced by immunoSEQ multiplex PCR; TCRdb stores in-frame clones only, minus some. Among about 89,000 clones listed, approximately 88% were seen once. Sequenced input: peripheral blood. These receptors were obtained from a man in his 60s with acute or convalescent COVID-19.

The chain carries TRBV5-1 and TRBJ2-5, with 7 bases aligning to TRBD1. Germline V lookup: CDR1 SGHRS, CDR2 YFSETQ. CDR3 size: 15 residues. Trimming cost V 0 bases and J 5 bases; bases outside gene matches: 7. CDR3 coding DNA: TGCGCCAGCAGCTTGGGTCGAGGGGGCCGGGAGACCCAGTACTTC. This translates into CASSLGRGGRETQYF.

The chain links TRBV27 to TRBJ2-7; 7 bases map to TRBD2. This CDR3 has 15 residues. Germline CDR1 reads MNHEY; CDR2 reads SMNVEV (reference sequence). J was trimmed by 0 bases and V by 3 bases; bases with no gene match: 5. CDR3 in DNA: TGTGCCAGCAGTTTGGGTAGCGGGTACTCCTACGAGCAGTACTTC. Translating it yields CASSLGSGYSYEQYF.

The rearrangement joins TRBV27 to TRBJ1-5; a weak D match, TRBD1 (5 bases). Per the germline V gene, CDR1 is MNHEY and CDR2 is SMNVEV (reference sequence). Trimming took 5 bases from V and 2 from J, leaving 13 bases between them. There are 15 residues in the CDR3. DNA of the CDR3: TGTGCCAGCAGTCTAGGCGGGGCAGGCAATCAGCCCCAGCATTTT. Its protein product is CASSLGGAGNQPQHF.

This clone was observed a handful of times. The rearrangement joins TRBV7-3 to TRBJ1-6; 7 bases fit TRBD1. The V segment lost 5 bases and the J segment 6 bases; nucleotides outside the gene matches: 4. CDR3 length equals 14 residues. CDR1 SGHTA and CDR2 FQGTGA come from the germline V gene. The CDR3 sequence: CASSRDSSNSPLHF. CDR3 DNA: TGTGCCAGCAGCCGGGACAGCTCTAATTCACCCCTCCACTTT. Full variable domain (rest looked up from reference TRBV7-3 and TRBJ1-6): GAGVSQTPSNKVTEKGKYVELRCDPISGHTALYWYRQSLGQGPEFLIYFQGTGAADDSGLPNDRFFAVRPEGSVSTLKIQRTERGDSAVYLCASSRDSSNSPLHFGNGTRLTVT.

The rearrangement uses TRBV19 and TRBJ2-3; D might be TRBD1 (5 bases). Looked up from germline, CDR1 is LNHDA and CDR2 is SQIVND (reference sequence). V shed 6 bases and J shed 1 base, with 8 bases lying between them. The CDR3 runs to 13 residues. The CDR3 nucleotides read TGTGCCAGTAGGACAGCTGGCACAGATACGCAGTATTTT. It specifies CASRTAGTDTQYF.

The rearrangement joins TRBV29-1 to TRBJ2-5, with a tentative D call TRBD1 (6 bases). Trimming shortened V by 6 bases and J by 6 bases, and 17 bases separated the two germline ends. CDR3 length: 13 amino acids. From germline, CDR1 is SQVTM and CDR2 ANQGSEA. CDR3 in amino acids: CSVPIQGSQTQYF. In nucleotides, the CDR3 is TGCAGCGTCCCAATACAGGGTAGCCAGACCCAGTACTTC.

CDR3 loop: CASSILGLAGATNEQFF. The CDR3, as DNA: TGTGCCAGCAGCATACTAGGACTAGCGGGAGCAACCAATGAGCAGTTCTTC. The V call is TRBV9, the J call TRBJ2-1, with 13 bases fitting TRBD2. V lost 4 bases to trimming and J lost 6 bases; unmatched junction nucleotides: 10. In germline, CDR1 is SGDLS, CDR2 YYNGEE. The CDR3 contains 17 residues.

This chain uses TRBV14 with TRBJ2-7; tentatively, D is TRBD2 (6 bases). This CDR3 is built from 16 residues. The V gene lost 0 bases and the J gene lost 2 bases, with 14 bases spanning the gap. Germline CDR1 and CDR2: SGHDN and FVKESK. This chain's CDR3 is CASSQERTTAAYEQYF. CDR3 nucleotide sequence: TGTGCCAGCAGCCAAGAACGGACTACAGCCGCCTACGAGCAGTACTTC.

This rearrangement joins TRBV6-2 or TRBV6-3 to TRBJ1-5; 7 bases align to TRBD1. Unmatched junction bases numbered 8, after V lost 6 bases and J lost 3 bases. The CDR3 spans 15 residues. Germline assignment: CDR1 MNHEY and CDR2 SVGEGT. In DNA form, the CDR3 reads TGTGCCAGCAGCACTAAGACAGGGAACAATCAGCCCCAGCATTTT. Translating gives CASSTKTGNNQPQHF.